These 10 T cell receptor beta chains came from one sample sequenced in a study of cytomegalovirus exposure and HLA in healthy donors (dated by TCRdb to about 2017). Libraries were made using the immunoSEQ multiplex PCR assay. For the multiplex PCR, a mixture combining 60 forward primers for TCR Vbeta segments and 13 reverse primers for TCR Jbeta segments was used. The immuneACCESS repertoire file appears here via TCRdb, limited to in-frame rearrangements. These files lack a portion of the clones; in checked studies, under half of the deficit traces to unresolved V genes, and the cause of the others is not known. For this sample there are roughly 70,000 clones; 65% to 80% appear just once. Clones ranked in the top ten supply approximately 13% of the sample. The sequencing input was PBMCs. Every receptor here comes from a man between 70 and 80 years old in good health and CMV-seronegative.

The rearrangement joins TRBV4-1 to TRBJ2-7; unclear D gene. The V gene's germline CDR1 is MGHRA and CDR2 YSYEKL. This CDR3 has 13 residues. The ends were cut back, 4 bases at V and 3 bases at J, with 10 bases in the middle. In nucleotides, the CDR3 is TGCGCCAGCAGCCCAGTCTCTGGCTACGAGCAGTACTTC. Protein product: CASSPVSGYEQYF.

The CDR3 coding sequence is TGCGCCAGCAGTGAGGGGACTAGCGGGAGAGATACGCAGTATTTT. It is translated as CASSEGTSGRDTQYF. The gene calls are TRBV10-1 and TRBJ2-3; 14 bases map to TRBD2. CDR3 length: 15 amino acids. The J segment lost 5 bases and the V segment lost 2 bases, leaving 0 bases of the junction unmatched. Germline V gives CDR1 WNHNN, CDR2 SYGVQD (reference sequence).

This rearrangement joins TRBV28 to TRBJ1-2; TRBD1 is a possible D gene (5 bases). This CDR3 spans 15 amino acids. CDR1 and CDR2 from the germline V gene are MDHEN and SYDVKM. Trimming shortened V by 4 bases and J by 0 bases, and 12 bases separated the two germline ends. CDR3 sequence reads: CASSSLGEANYGYTF. The CDR3 coding sequence is TGTGCCAGCAGTTCCTTGGGGGAGGCTAACTATGGCTACACCTTC.

CDR3 region: CASSLGGVSTDTQYF. The CDR3 DNA is TGTGCCAGCAGTTTAGGGGGGGTTAGCACAGATACGCAGTATTTT. The J gene is TRBJ2-3, the V gene TRBV27; 7 nucleotides agree with TRBD2. The germline V gene has CDR1 MNHEY and CDR2 SMNVEV (reference sequence). The CDR3 loop spans 15 amino acids. J lost 0 bases, V lost 2 bases, and 2 bases had no gene match.

The chain carries TRBV15 and TRBJ1-2, with a weak D call TRBD1 (5 bases). Looked up from germline, CDR1 is LNHNV and CDR2 is YYDKDF (reference sequence). The CDR3 has 17 amino acids. The V end lost 0 bases, the J end lost 0 bases, and 14 bases lay between the germline ends. The CDR3 sequence is CATSRDFGAITNYGYTF. CDR3 DNA sequence: TGTGCCACCAGCAGAGATTTTGGGGCGATCACTAACTATGGCTACACCTTC.

The table lists this clone with a few counts. The chain combines TRBV5-1 with TRBJ1-4; D is uncertain. Deletions cut 3 bases from V and 8 bases from J, with 14 bases between. Germline V CDR1 and CDR2: SGHRS, YFSETQ. There are 14 residues in the CDR3. The CDR3 loop is CASSSAIEGEKLFF. CDR3 bases: TGCGCCAGCAGCTCGGCCATAGAGGGAGAAAAACTGTTTTTT.

This chain connects TRBV11-2 to TRBJ1-3; 7 bases match TRBD1. V gave up 0 bases and J gave up 0 bases; unmatched junction bases: 2. Germline loops: CDR1 SGHAT, CDR2 FQNNGV. The CDR3 contains 16 residues. CDR3 residues: CASSLEGGASGNTIYF. In nucleotides, the CDR3 is TGTGCCAGCAGCTTAGAAGGGGGCGCCTCTGGAAACACCATATATTTT.

The genes are TRBV18 and TRBJ2-5; D is undetermined. This CDR3 region has 15 residues. Germline V CDR1 and CDR2: KGHSH, LQKENI. V lost 3 bases, J lost 3 bases, and 14 bases lay in between. Here the CDR3 reads CASSPTLAQKETQYF. The CDR3 DNA sequence: TGTGCCAGCTCACCCACCTTAGCCCAGAAAGAGACCCAGTACTTC. The complete variable domain, with remaining parts taken from reference TRBV18 and TRBJ2-5, reads NAGVMQNPRHLVRRRGQEARLRCSPMKGHSHVYWYRQLPEEGLKFMVYLQKENIIDESGMPKERFSAEFPKEGPSILRIQQVVRGDSAAYFCASSPTLAQKETQYFGPGTRLLVL.

The chain has TRBV19 and TRBJ1-6; tentatively, D is TRBD1 (6 bases). The CDR3 length is 14 residues. CDR1 and CDR2 from the germline V gene are LNHDA and SQIVND (reference sequence). V dropped 4 bases and J dropped 7 bases, with 11 bases sitting between them. Here the CDR3 DNA reads TGTGCCAGTAGTACGGGACACCCGAATTCACCCCTCCACTTT. Protein product: CASSTGHPNSPLHF.

Comments on this clone: This sample also contains other DNA sequences that code for the same CDR3. The chain carries TRBV27 and TRBJ2-5; D possibly corresponds to TRBD1 (5 bases). This CDR3 is built from 15 residues. Germline V CDR1 and CDR2: MNHEY, SMNVEV (reference sequence). V shed 4 bases and J shed 3 bases, with 15 bases lying between them. The CDR3 bases are TGTGCCAGCAGTTCTAAAAGGGGCCGGGAAGAGACCCAGTACTTC. Translation gives CASSSKRGREETQYF.